This T cell receptor beta chain is from a study of CD8 T cells in ankylosing spondylitis. This clonotype was counted only a few times. Antigen unknown. TCRdb ran MiXCR on the 5' RACE reads and lists one entry per CDR3 protein. Among about 480,000 distinct CDR3 sequences, 17% were seen once, and the ten largest hold 1%. The V segment lost 4 bases and the J segment 1 base; nucleotides outside the gene matches: 6. This CDR3 has 16 amino acids. Germline values: CDR1 SGHRS, CDR2 YFSETQ. Whole-study findings and limits: A TCR beta motif of under ten highly homologous variants appeared characteristic of ankylosing spondylitis blood. There was reportedly significant enrichment of clones that were disease-linked in matched ankylosing spondylitis synovial fluid. Certain motif variants had earlier appeared in reactive arthritis synovial fluid and blood.

This receptor was identified in a male donor with ankylosing spondylitis. Sample: blood, either unsorted or a sorted T cell fraction (not recorded which). The chain has TRBV5-1 and TRBJ2-5; 11 positions match TRBD1. CDR3 sequence reads: CASSQLGTGGQETQYF. DNA for the CDR3: TGCGCCAGCAGCCAGCTGGGGACAGGGGGCCAAGAGACCCAGTACTTC.